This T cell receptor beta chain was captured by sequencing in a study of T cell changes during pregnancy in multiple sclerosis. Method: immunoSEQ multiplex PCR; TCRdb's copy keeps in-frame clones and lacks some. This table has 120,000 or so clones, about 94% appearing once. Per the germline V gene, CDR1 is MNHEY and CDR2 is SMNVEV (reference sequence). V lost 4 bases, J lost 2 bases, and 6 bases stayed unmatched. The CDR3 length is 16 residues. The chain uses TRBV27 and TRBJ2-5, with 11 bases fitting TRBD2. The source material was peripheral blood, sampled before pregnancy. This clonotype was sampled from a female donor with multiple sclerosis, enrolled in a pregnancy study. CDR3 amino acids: CASSSSSGRPQETQYF. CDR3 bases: TGTGCCAGCAGTTCCTCTAGCGGGAGGCCACAAGAGACCCAGTACTTC.